A selection of T cell receptor beta chains follows, all from one sample in a study of graft-versus-host responses after intestinal transplantation. The antigens these receptors bind are not known. Using immunoSEQ multiplex PCR, the repertoire was profiled, and TCRdb retains in-frame clones only, with some absent. The table records over 100,000 clones, about 92% of them present only once. Source: unstimulated CD8+ T cells sorted from spleen or lymph node cells, taken before transplant. The receptors were sampled from a human donor who was the organ donor for an intestinal transplant. Each CDR3 is given with its conserved first and last residue. The order of the fields is V gene, J gene, clone size, D gene, CDR3 protein, CDR3 DNA. A D gene is named only where the DNA matches it firmly. Clone size appears in some rows only: once, few, many, or a class for an expanded clone.

TRBV18	TRBJ1-2	once	.	CASSPPAGHFLYGYTF	TGTGCCAGCTCACCACCGGCCGGCCACTTCCTCTATGGCTACACCTTC
TRBV7-6	TRBJ2-2	.	.	CASSLGLAGSPNTGELFF	TGTGCCAGCAGCTTAGGCCTGGCGGGGAGTCCGAACACCGGGGAGCTGTTTTTT
TRBV10-3	TRBJ1-3	.	.	CAISEGGNTIYF	TGTGCCATCAGTGAGGGAGGAAACACCATATATTTT
TRBV5-1	TRBJ2-1	.	TRBD2	CASSLVYFWDPGLALYNEQFF	TGCGCCAGCAGCTTGGTTTATTTCTGGGATCCGGGACTAGCGTTGTACAATGAGCAGTTCTTC
TRBV27	TRBJ2-3	once	.	CASSSGQIAWQGDTQYF	TGTGCCAGCAGTTCCGGACAGATCGCATGGCAGGGGGATACGCAGTATTTT
TRBV4-1	TRBJ2-3	once	TRBD2	CASSQDLAGGTDTQYF	TGCGCCAGCAGCCAAGACCTAGCGGGAGGCACAGATACGCAGTATTTT
TRBV5-6	TRBJ2-4	once	.	CASSGGTESVNIQYF	TGTGCCAGCAGCGGGGGGACAGAGAGCGTAAACATTCAGTACTTC
TRBV7-9	TRBJ2-2	.	.	CASSLEGRMDTGELFF	TGTGCCAGCAGCTTAGAAGGGCGCATGGACACCGGGGAGCTGTTTTTT
TRBV5-1	TRBJ2-3	once	.	CASSLGSDTDTQYF	TGCGCCAGCAGCTTGGGGTCAGACACAGATACGCAGTATTTT
TRBV11-2	TRBJ2-1	.	.	CASSLDSPGEGFNEQFF	TGTGCCAGCAGCTTAGATAGTCCAGGGGAAGGGTTCAATGAGCAGTTCTTC
TRBV30	TRBJ2-2	.	.	CAWSSSRGELFF	TGTGCCTGGAGTTCCTCTAGGGGGGAGCTGTTTTTT
TRBV6-6	TRBJ2-7	.	.	CASSYSGPSYEQYF	TGTGCCAGCAGTTACTCCGGGCCCTCCTACGAGCAGTACTTC
TRBV4-3	TRBJ2-7	.	.	CASSQDYRLEGEQYF	TGCGCCAGCAGCCAGGACTACAGGCTTGAGGGGGAGCAGTACTTC
TRBV6-5	TRBJ2-2	.	.	CASSYLSGELFF	TGTGCCAGCAGTTACCTGAGCGGGGAGCTGTTTTTT
TRBV4-1	TRBJ2-1	.	TRBD2	CASSQTSGSHNEQFF	TGCGCCAGCAGCCAAACTAGCGGGAGTCACAATGAGCAGTTCTTC
TRBV7-9	TRBJ1-4	.	.	CASRSAREEKLFF	TGTGCCAGCAGATCGGCCAGAGAAGAAAAACTGTTTTTT
TRBV7-9	TRBJ1-2	.	.	CASTDDRTINYGYTF	TGTGCCAGCACCGACGACAGGACCATAAACTATGGCTACACCTTC
TRBV27	TRBJ1-2	.	.	CASSFSGSSVSNSGYTF	TGTGCCAGCAGTTTCTCAGGGTCATCGGTGTCTAACTCTGGCTACACCTTC
TRBV6-5	TRBJ2-7	.	.	CASIPDRLPNYEQYF	TGTGCCAGCATCCCAGACAGGCTCCCTAATTACGAGCAGTACTTC
TRBV29-1	TRBJ1-1	once	.	CSVDMNTEAFF	TGCAGCGTTGACATGAACACTGAAGCTTTCTTT
TRBV28	TRBJ2-1	once	.	CASSLIGGGSEQFF	TGTGCCAGCAGTTTAATCGGTGGCGGAAGTGAGCAGTTCTTC
TRBV4-1	TRBJ2-5	.	.	CASSQEASWAETQYF	TGCGCCAGCAGCCAAGAAGCTAGCTGGGCGGAGACCCAGTACTTC
TRBV2	TRBJ1-6	.	.	CASSAGIGLDSPLHF	TGTGCCAGCAGCGCAGGGATCGGCCTGGACTCACCCCTCCACTTT
TRBV5-6	TRBJ1-5	few	.	CASSLTGSQPQHF	TGTGCTAGCAGCTTGACGGGTAGCCAGCCCCAGCATTTT
TRBV4-1	TRBJ2-7	.	.	CASSQAIAADYEQYF	TGCGCCAGCAGCCAAGCGATAGCGGCTGACTACGAGCAGTACTTC
TRBV29-1	TRBJ1-5	.	.	CSPPRGRHLSNQPQHF	TGCAGCCCTCCGAGGGGAAGGCACCTTAGCAATCAGCCCCAGCATTTT
TRBV4-1	TRBJ2-2	.	.	CASSAGELFF	TGCGCCAGCAGCGCCGGGGAGCTGTTTTTT
TRBV6-1	TRBJ2-7	.	TRBD2	CASSEFGSGRLNEQYF	TGTGCCAGCAGTGAATTTGGTAGCGGGAGATTAAACGAGCAGTACTTC
TRBV19	TRBJ2-7	.	.	CASSIPGGLGQYF	TGTGCCAGTAGTATACCAGGCGGTTTAGGGCAGTACTTT
TRBV29-1	TRBJ2-7	.	.	CSVEDGGRGAQYF	TGCAGCGTTGAAGATGGAGGCAGGGGCGCGCAGTACTTC
TRBV5-1	TRBJ2-2	.	TRBD2	CASSLKGERLAGALAGELFF	TGCGCCAGCAGCTTGAAAGGCGAGCGACTAGCGGGAGCTCTAGCCGGGGAGCTGTTTTTT
TRBV4-3	TRBJ2-1	.	.	CASSQARPGSLHSYNEQFF	TGCGCCAGCAGCCAAGCCCGGCCAGGGTCTCTGCATTCCTACAATGAGCAGTTCTTC
TRBV6-1	TRBJ1-2	.	.	CASSDPGVLYGYTF	TGTGCCAGCAGTGACCCAGGGGTATTGTATGGCTACACCTTC
TRBV7-6	TRBJ2-2	.	TRBD2	CASSPSGSYTGELFF	TGTGCCAGCAGCCCGAGCGGGAGCTACACCGGGGAGCTGTTTTTT
TRBV7-2	TRBJ2-7	.	TRBD2	CASSSEREGYEQYF	TGTGCCAGCAGCTCCGAGCGGGAGGGTTACGAGCAGTACTTC